A single sample is the source of the 17 T cell receptor beta chains below, sequenced in a study of blood T cell repertoires in COVID-19. Libraries were prepared by immunoSEQ multiplex PCR; TCRdb keeps only in-frame clonotypes and omits some of them. The table lists around 54,000 clones, roughly 91% of them singletons. Sequenced material: peripheral blood. Receptors originate from a human donor in a cohort sampled during active COVID-19.

The J gene is TRBJ1-3, the V gene TRBV6-6; D is ambiguous. The V end was cut by 4 bases, the J end by 0 bases, with 4 bases between. Germline V gene lookup returns CDR1 MNHNY and CDR2 SVGAGI (reference sequence). The CDR3 covers 13 residues. CDR3 residues: CASSSLSGNTIYF. CDR3 DNA sequence: TGTGCCAGCAGTTCCCTCTCTGGAAACACCATATATTTT.

The chain recombines TRBV14 with TRBJ2-2, with 9 bases lining up with TRBD2. This CDR3 is 17 amino acids long. Germline trimming cut 4 bases from V and 3 bases from J; bases unmatched to any gene: 9. Germline assignment: CDR1 SGHDN and CDR2 FVKESK. Here the CDR3 DNA reads TGTGCCAGCAGCCGAGGAATGCGGGAGGGGGACACCGGGGAGCTGTTTTTT. Protein sequence: CASSRGMREGDTGELFF. The full variable domain, in which reference TRBV14 and TRBJ2-2 provide the parts outside the CDR3, is EAGVTQFPSHSVIEKGQTVTLRCDPISGHDNLYWYRRVMGKEIKFLLHFVKESKQDESGMPNNRFLAERTGGTYSTLKVQPAELEDSGVYFCASSRGMREGDTGELFFGEGSRLTVL.

The chain couples TRBV30 to TRBJ2-2, with a weak D call TRBD2 (6 bases). Germline CDR1 GTSNPN, CDR2 SVGIG (reference sequence). There are 14 residues in the CDR3. The V and J ends lost 5 bases and 5 bases respectively, with 15 bases between them. CDR3 region: CAWGPGTATGELFF. The CDR3 DNA reads as TGTGCCTGGGGCCCCGGGACTGCAACCGGGGAGCTGTTTTTT.

The sample holds one count of this clone. The chain links TRBV27 to TRBJ1-2; TRBD1 matches at 9 bases. The CDR3 is 12 residues long. Per the germline V gene, CDR1 is MNHEY and CDR2 is SMNVEV (reference sequence). V was pared by 5 bases and J by 8 bases, with 3 bases of the junction left unmatched. The chain's CDR3 is CASSRTGEGYTF. The DNA of the CDR3 is TGTGCCAGCAGTCGGACAGGGGAGGGCTACACCTTC.

The genes are TRBV27 and TRBJ2-2; 9 bases line up with TRBD1. This CDR3 contains 14 residues. V gave up 6 bases and J gave up 7 bases; unmatched junction bases: 6. Germline V gene data show CDR1 as MNHEY and CDR2 as SMNVEV (reference sequence). Here the CDR3 reads CASRRDRDYGELFF. The CDR3 DNA reads as TGTGCCAGCAGGAGGGACAGGGATTACGGGGAGCTGTTTTTT.

This chain uses TRBV7-2 with TRBJ2-6; possible D gene TRBD2, 6 bases. Germline-derived CDR1 and CDR2 are SGHTA and FQGNSA. This CDR3 is 18 amino acids long. Trimming left V 1 base short and J 4 bases short, with 17 bases between. Here the CDR3 DNA reads TGTGCCAGCAGCTTAGAGGCGGGACCGGGGTTAGGGGCCAACGTCCTGACTTTC. Translated, it gives CASSLEAGPGLGANVLTF.

The chain carries TRBV24-1 and TRBJ2-3, with 9 bases fitting TRBD2. From germline, CDR1 is KGHDR and CDR2 SFDVKD. CDR3 length: 18 amino acids. With V trimmed by 1 base and J by 2 bases, 9 bases remained unmatched. The CDR3 loop reads CATSDFSAGGRATDTQYF. The CDR3 region has the DNA TGTGCCACCAGTGATTTCTCTGCTGGCGGGAGGGCCACAGATACGCAGTATTTT.

The rearrangement joins TRBV2 to TRBJ1-2, with 8 nucleotides matching TRBD1. V gave up 2 bases and J gave up 6 bases; unmatched junction bases: 5. This CDR3 spans 14 amino acids. The V gene's germline CDR1 is SNHLY and CDR2 FYNNEI. CDR3 region: CASSETGGEDGYTF. The CDR3 DNA reads TGTGCCAGCAGTGAAACAGGGGGAGAGGATGGCTACACCTTC.

V is TRBV7-6 and J is TRBJ2-7; D call uncertain. The CDR3 is 16 residues long. V was cut by 4 bases and J by 0 bases, with 16 bases left in between. CDR1 and CDR2 from the germline V gene are SGHVS and FNYEAQ. CDR3 sequence: CASSSRIGVHSYEQYF. CDR3 bases: TGTGCCAGCAGCTCCCGTATTGGAGTCCACTCCTACGAGCAGTACTTC.

The genes are TRBV15 and TRBJ2-2; 10 bases are a match to TRBD1. Germline V lookup: CDR1 LNHNV, CDR2 YYDKDF (reference sequence). V lost 1 base and J lost 5; bases outside the gene matches: 1. The CDR3 is 15 residues long. The CDR3: CATSRGGQGTGELFF. In DNA form, the CDR3 reads TGTGCCACCAGCAGAGGGGGACAGGGGACCGGGGAGCTGTTTTTT.

The genes are TRBV6-5 and TRBJ1-1; TRBD1 agrees at 8 bases. This CDR3 has 16 residues. The V segment lost 4 bases and the J segment 2 bases; nucleotides outside the gene matches: 9. The germline V gene has CDR1 MNHEY and CDR2 SVGAGI. CDR3 in DNA: TGTGCCAGCAGTTTATTCAGGACAGGGCGCAACACTGAAGCTTTCTTT. Translation gives CASSLFRTGRNTEAFF.

This clone has a single count. CDR3 region: CASSRGALNAKNIQYF. In DNA, the CDR3 is TGTGCCAGCAGCCGAGGGGCCCTAAATGCCAAAAACATTCAGTACTTC. The chain combines TRBV7-8 with TRBJ2-4, with D tentatively TRBD1 or TRBD2 (5 bases each). V dropped 5 bases and J dropped 1 base, with 15 bases sitting between them. Germline V gene lookup returns CDR1 SGHVS and CDR2 FQNEAQ. The CDR3 covers 16 residues.

J is TRBJ2-1 and V is TRBV29-1, with D tentatively TRBD1 (5 bases). The CDR3 sequence is 12 residues long. Trimming left V 3 bases short and J 9 bases short, with 12 bases between. CDR1 is SQVTM, CDR2 ANQGSEA, per germline. CDR3 bases: TGCAGCGTTGAGTCAGGGTCGGGTGAGCAGTTCTTC. Its translation is CSVESGSGEQFF.

The J gene is TRBJ2-3, the V gene TRBV9, with a tentative D call TRBD2 (5 bases). CDR3 length: 13 amino acids. The germline CDR1 and CDR2 sequences are SGDLS and YYNGEE. V lost 4 bases to trimming and J lost 3 bases, with 9 bases between them. The CDR3 DNA follows: TGTGCCAGCAGCCTAAGCGGTACAGATACGCAGTATTTT. Translation: CASSLSGTDTQYF.

This rearrangement joins TRBV30 to TRBJ2-1; weak D call: TRBD1 (6 bases). Germline values: CDR1 GTSNPN, CDR2 SVGIG (reference sequence). The CDR3 length is 15 residues. Trimming cost V 5 bases and J 0 bases, with 14 bases left between them. The CDR3 loop is CAWSQGLFSYNEQFF. The CDR3 nucleotides are TGTGCCTGGTCTCAGGGGTTATTCTCCTACAATGAGCAGTTCTTC.

The chain has TRBV21-1 and TRBJ2-7; the table's D gene call, TRBD2, was not cross checked with the DNA. TRBV21-1 is marked as a pseudogene. This CDR3 has 12 residues. The CDR3 spells CASTAVVLEQYF. The CDR3 coding sequence is TGTGCCAGCACCGCGGTTGTCCTGGAGCAGTACTTC.

The chain combines TRBV28 with TRBJ2-3; 10 nucleotides align to TRBD2. V lost 6 bases to trimming and J lost 5 bases; unmatched junction nucleotides: 8. The CDR3 spans 15 residues. Germline-derived CDR1 and CDR2 are MDHEN and SYDVKM. The chain's CDR3 is CASSFSGRARDTQYF. The CDR3 region has the DNA TGTGCCAGCAGCTTCAGCGGGAGGGCCCGAGATACGCAGTATTTT.